Below, one T cell receptor (beta chain) is given with its context. Its antigen target is currently unknown. Base qualities are missing; no much larger clone stands one base away. This sample was taken from a study of blood T cell repertoires in COVID-19 (dated by TCRdb to 2018 to 2021). For context, the study as a whole: Samples from collaborators originated in the United States, Italy and Spain and spanned both the acute and convalescent phases of COVID-19. The prospective study material was composed of cDNA or gDNA derived from T cells, B-cell-depleted T cells, or PBMCs. The repertoires were released in a freely available public database intended as a resource for research on the immune response to SARS-CoV-2. Where available, HLA class I and class II types were taken from metadata supplied by the sample provider and were not determined by assay-based typing. Nearly every sample came with metadata listing a de-identified subject ID, COVID-19 status, age in years and sex. Samples were obtained from the ongoing ImmuneRACE study (first 160 participants) and from over a thousand subjects provided by 6 global collaborators. Subjects who had been exposed to COVID-19, were actively infected with it, or had recovered from it provided the deeply sampled blood TCRbeta repertoires that made up the dataset. The full study reports these points: The amount of clinical and demographic metadata varied by source and participant and was provided uncurated.

TCRbeta CDR3 regions were amplified from genomic DNA using the immunoSEQ Assay, a bias-controlled multiplex PCR. The study's own analysis went as follows. The number of nucleated cells in each sample was estimated by amplification of reference gene primers within the assay. To quantify the absolute abundance of each unique TCRbeta CDR3 rearrangement, sequence reads were collapsed and filtered. For each sample, productive Simpson clonality was calculated as the square root of Simpson's diversity index across productive rearrangements. TCRdb re-hosts the immuneACCESS table, in-frame sequences only. Its copies lack some clones; in the studies checked, an unresolved V gene accounts for under half of them, and the cause for the rest is not known. V and J calls plus clone size are reproduced from that table; the DNA served to infer D and trimming. This sample holds 150,000 to 200,000 clones; under 85% were observed only once. The ten largest clones take up approximately 1.1% of the sample.

CDR1 and CDR2, looked up from the germline V gene, are SGHVS and FQNEAQ. The CDR3 covers 14 residues, taking in both the cysteine and the phenylalanine. CDR3 DNA only is kept here, 42 bases in frame from base 1. Another Seattle source contributed samples from volunteer blood donors who had recovered from COVID-19. Whole blood was collected in K2EDTA tubes by collaborating institutions according to the institutions' own protocols. For TCRbeta analysis, collaborators shipped samples in one of three forms: frozen whole blood, isolated PBMCs, or DNA extracted from either of those sample types. The sequence is built from TRBV7-8 and TRBJ1-1, with the D segment identity uncertain. The sample taken for sequencing was peripheral blood. This TCR was sampled from a man aged 55-75 years who had recovered from COVID-19. The DNA sequence is TGTGCTTCCCAAAAAGAGGTCGCGAACACTGAAGCTTTCTTT. Its coded protein is CASQKEVANTEAFF.